This is a list of T cell receptor beta chains from one sample in a study of cytomegalovirus exposure and HLA in healthy donors. The table came from immunoSEQ multiplex PCR; TCRdb's copy has only in-frame clones and leaves some out. The sample contains about 190,000 clones, around 87% of which appear only once. The sequenced sample consisted of PBMCs. These receptors all come from a woman between 18 and 30 years old in good health and CMV-seronegative. The CDR3 runs from the conserved cysteine through the conserved F or W. The D gene is left open where the match is weak. Size tells how often a clone was seen (once, few, many) or the class of an expanded clone, and some rows leave it out.

v_gene	j_gene	abundance	d_gene	CDR3aa	CDR3nt
TRBV6-5	TRBJ1-1	.	TRBD1	CASSYAGQGVTEAFF	TGTGCCAGCAGTTACGCGGGACAGGGTGTGACTGAAGCTTTCTTT
TRBV4-3	TRBJ2-7	once	TRBD2	CASSQDRASGGTDEQYF	TGCGCCAGCAGCCAAGATCGGGCTAGCGGGGGTACAGACGAGCAGTACTTC
TRBV5-8	TRBJ1-4	few	.	CASRLTNEKLFF	TGTGCCAGCAGACTAACTAATGAAAAACTGTTTTTT
TRBV10-1	TRBJ2-1	.	TRBD2	CASSNQRAGNEQFF	TGCGCCAGCAGTAACCAGCGAGCGGGGAATGAGCAGTTCTTC
TRBV6-5	TRBJ1-1	.	.	CASSYSLGGLGAFF	TGTGCCAGCAGTTACTCGCTCGGCGGCCTAGGAGCTTTCTTT
TRBV6-1	TRBJ2-1	.	TRBD1	CASSVRTGGAYNEQFF	TGTGCCAGCAGTGTACGGACAGGGGGGGCCTACAATGAGCAGTTCTTC
TRBV11-2	TRBJ1-4	.	TRBD1	CASSLQSGQGREKLFF	TGTGCCAGCAGCCTTCAATCGGGACAGGGGCGTGAAAAACTGTTTTTT
TRBV19	TRBJ1-1	.	.	CASSIGGTRNTEAFF	TGTGCCAGTAGTATAGGAGGGACACGGAACACTGAAGCTTTCTTT
TRBV5-1	TRBJ2-7	.	TRBD1	CASSLAQGASSYEQYF	TGCGCCAGCAGCTTGGCCCAGGGGGCCTCCTCCTACGAGCAGTACTTC
TRBV15	TRBJ1-3	.	TRBD1	CATAQGALGNTIYF	TGTGCCACCGCCCAGGGGGCTCTCGGAAACACCATATATTTT
TRBV30	TRBJ2-1	.	.	CAWSVQYNEQFF	TGTGCCTGGAGTGTTCAGTACAATGAGCAGTTCTTC
TRBV2	TRBJ2-3	.	.	CASSEGRDSYTDTQYF	TGTGCCAGCAGTGAAGGGCGGGACAGTTACACAGATACGCAGTATTTT
TRBV4-1	TRBJ2-7	.	.	CASSQRTEYEQYF	TGCGCCAGCAGCCAGCGAACCGAGTACGAGCAGTACTTC
TRBV4-1	TRBJ1-2	.	TRBD1	CASSQDPRQGAPGYGYTF	TGCGCCAGCAGCCAAGATCCTAGGCAGGGGGCACCCGGCTATGGCTACACCTTC
TRBV4-3	TRBJ1-1	.	.	CASSQEGGVEAFF	TGCGCCAGCAGCCAAGAAGGAGGAGTTGAAGCTTTCTTT
TRBV2	TRBJ2-6	.	.	CASTRGAGSGANVLTF	TGTGCCAGCACCCGGGGGGCTGGTTCCGGGGCCAACGTCCTGACTTTC
TRBV6-5	TRBJ2-1	.	.	CASSYSVGAKSEQFF	TGTGCCAGCAGTTACTCAGTGGGAGCTAAAAGTGAGCAGTTCTTC
TRBV2	TRBJ2-5	.	.	CASSVSRTQYF	TGTGCCAGCAGTGTTTCGAGGACCCAGTACTTC
TRBV11-2	TRBJ2-2	.	TRBD2	CASRPTSGEFTGELFF	TGTGCCAGCAGGCCAACTAGCGGGGAGTTCACCGGGGAGCTGTTTTTT
TRBV5-4	TRBJ2-2	.	.	CASTLGTLANTGELFF	TGTGCCAGCACCTTGGGTACGCTAGCGAACACCGGGGAGCTGTTTTTT